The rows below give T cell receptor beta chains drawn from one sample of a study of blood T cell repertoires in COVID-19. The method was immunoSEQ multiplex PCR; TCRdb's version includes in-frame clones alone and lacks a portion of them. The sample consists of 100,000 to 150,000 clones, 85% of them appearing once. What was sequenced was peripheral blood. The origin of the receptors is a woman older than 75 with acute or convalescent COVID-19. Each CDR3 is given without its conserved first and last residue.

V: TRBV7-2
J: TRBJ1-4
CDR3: ASSSIAGQGGSGEKLF

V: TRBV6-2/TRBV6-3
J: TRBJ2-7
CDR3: ASSDRPSYEQY

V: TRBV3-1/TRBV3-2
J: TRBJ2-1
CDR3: ASSQLGTSGNEQF

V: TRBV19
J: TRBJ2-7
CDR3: ASSIGLAQTYEQY

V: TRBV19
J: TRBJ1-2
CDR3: ASSPRITANYGYT

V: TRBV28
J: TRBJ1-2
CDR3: AIYGLYYGYT

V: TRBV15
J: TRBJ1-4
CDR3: ATSRGLNPGDRNEKLF

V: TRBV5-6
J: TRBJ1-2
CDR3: ASSLRDILYGYT

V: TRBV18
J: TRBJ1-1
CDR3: ASSLGGRTEAF

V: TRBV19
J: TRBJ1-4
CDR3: ASKTSAGTVEKLF

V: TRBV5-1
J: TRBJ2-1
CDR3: ASRIRGTGYEQF

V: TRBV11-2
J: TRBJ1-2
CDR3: ASSPEGNPYSYT

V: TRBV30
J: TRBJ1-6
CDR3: AWGPGQGDSLVSPLH

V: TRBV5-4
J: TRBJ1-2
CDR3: ASSSLQKPYGYT

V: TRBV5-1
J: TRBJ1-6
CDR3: ASSPGTFGSPLH

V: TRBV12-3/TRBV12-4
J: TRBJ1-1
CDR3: ASSLRSTEAF

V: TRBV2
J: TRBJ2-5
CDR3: ASNSYREETQY

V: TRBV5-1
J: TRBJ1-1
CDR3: ASSFSGQTEAF

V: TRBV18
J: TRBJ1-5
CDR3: ASSQDGRSQH

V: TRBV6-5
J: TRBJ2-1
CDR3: ASSYRGQRF

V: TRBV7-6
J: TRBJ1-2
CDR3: ASSSGLSYGYT

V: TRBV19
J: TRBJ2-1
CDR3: ASSSRKGEQF

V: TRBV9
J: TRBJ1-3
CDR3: ASSPTGSSGNTIY

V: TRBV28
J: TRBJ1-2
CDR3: ASSPGAGSYGYT

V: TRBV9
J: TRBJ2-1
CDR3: ASSAQPGSYNEQF

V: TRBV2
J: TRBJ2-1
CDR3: ASSSNSYNEQF

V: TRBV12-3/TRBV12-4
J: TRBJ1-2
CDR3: ASSLSGSGGYT

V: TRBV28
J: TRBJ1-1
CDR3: ASSHRVNTEAF

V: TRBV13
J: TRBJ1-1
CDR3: ASSFGTRGSTEAF

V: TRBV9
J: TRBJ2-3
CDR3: ASSSRDGSTDTQY

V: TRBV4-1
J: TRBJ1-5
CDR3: ASSQGLGQELNQPQH

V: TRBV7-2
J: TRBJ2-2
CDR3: ASSSSGTRNTGELF

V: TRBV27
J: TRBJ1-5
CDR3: ASGGQHNQPQH

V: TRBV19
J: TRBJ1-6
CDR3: ASSTLDIGSPLH

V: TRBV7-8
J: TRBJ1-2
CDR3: ASSLGQGDGYT

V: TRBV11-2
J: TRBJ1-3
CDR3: ASSLGVNTIY

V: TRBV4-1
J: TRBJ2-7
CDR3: ASSQDGRAGYEQY

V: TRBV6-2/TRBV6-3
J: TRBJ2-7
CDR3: ASSYRDSAAPNEQY

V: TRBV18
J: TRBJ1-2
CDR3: ASSPPGHYGYT

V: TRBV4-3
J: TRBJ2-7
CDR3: ASSQGAKTSTYEQY

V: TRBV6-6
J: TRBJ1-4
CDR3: ASNLQGLGEKLF

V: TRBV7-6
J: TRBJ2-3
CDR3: ASSLTQQGYYSDTQY

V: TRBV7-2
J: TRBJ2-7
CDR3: ASSLARDSYEQY

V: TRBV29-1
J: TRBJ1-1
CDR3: SVDVGVNTEAF

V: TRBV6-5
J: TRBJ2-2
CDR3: ASSQNAATGELF

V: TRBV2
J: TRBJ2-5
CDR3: ASSATGGRETQY

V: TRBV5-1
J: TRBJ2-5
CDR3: ASREQGTLQETQY

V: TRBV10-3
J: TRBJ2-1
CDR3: AISSGTNEQF